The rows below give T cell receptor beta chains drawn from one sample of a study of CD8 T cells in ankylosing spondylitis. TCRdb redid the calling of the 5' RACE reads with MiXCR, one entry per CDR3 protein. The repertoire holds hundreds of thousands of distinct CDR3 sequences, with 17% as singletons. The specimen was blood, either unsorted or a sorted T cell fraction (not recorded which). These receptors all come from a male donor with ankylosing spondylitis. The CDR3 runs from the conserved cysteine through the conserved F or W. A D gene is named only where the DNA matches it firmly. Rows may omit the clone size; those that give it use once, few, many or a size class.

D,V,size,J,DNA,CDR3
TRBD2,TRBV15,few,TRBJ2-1,TGTGCCACCAGCAGAGATATCGGCGGGAGGGCCGGCGATGAGCAGTTCTTC,CATSRDIGGRAGDEQFF
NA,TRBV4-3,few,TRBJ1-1,TGCGCCAGCAGCCAAGCTTGGGGGGCGCGTACTGAAGCTTTCTTT,CASSQAWGARTEAFF
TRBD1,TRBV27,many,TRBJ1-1,TGTGCCAGCGGGACAGTCTTGAACACTGAAGCTTTCTTT,CASGTVLNTEAFF
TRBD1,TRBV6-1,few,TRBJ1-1,TGTGCCAGCACCCGCACCCAGGGGGTGAACACTGAAGCTTTCTTT,CASTRTQGVNTEAFF
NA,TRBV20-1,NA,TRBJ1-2,TGCAGTGCTAGTTCCTTGGGCAACTATGGCTACACCTTC,CSASSLGNYGYTF
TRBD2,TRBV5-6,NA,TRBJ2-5,TGTGCCAGCAGCACTCTAGCGGGGGTCCAAGAGACCCAGTACTTC,CASSTLAGVQETQYF
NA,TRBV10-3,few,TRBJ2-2,TGTGCCATCAGTGTTGGCGGGCTGCCGGACACCGGGGAGCTGTTTTTT,CAISVGGLPDTGELFF
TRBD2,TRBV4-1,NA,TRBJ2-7,TGCGCCAGCAGCCAGTCCGGGACTAGCGGAGTCGGCTCCTACGAGCAGTACTTC,CASSQSGTSGVGSYEQYF
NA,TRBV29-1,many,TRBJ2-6,TGCAGCGTTTACAGGGATGGGGCCAACGTCCTGACTTTC,CSVYRDGANVLTF
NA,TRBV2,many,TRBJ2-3,TGTGCCAGCAGTGAAAAGCGGGCCACCGATACGCAGTATTTT,CASSEKRATDTQYF
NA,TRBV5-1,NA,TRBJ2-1,TGCGCCAGCAGCGCTGGGGTATACGAGCAGTTCTTC,CASSAGVYEQFF
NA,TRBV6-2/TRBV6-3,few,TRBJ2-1,TGTGCCACCGAAGACAGGCCTTCCCACAATGAGCAGTTCTTC,CATEDRPSHNEQFF
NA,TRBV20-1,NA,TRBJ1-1,TGCAGTGCTTGGGAGGTGTCGGAAGCTTTCTTT,CSAWEVSEAFF
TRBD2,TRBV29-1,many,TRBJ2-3,TGCAGCGTCGGGACTAGCGGGGCTAGCACAGATACGCAGTATTTT,CSVGTSGASTDTQYF
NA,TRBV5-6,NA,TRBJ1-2,TGTGCCAGCAGCCAAGTGGGGTATGGCTACACCTTC,CASSQVGYGYTF
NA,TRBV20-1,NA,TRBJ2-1,TGCAGTGCTAGTGGGACTCACCTTCTCAATGAGCAGTTCTTC,CSASGTHLLNEQFF
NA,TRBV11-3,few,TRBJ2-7,TGTGCCAGCAGCTTAGAAGGACAGAGGACCAACGAGCAGTACTTC,CASSLEGQRTNEQYF
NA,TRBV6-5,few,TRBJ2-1,TGTGCCAGCAGTTACTCCGGGCCTCGCTCCTACAATGAGCAGTTCTTC,CASSYSGPRSYNEQFF
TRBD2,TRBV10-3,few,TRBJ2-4,TGTGCCATCAGTGAAGCTAGCGGGAGTGTGAACATTCAGTACTTC,CAISEASGSVNIQYF
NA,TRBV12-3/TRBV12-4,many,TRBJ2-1,TGTGCCAGCACTCTTTTGGCGGCACAATACAATGAGCAGTTCTTC,CASTLLAAQYNEQFF
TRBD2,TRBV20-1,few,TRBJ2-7,TGCAGTGCTGGGGGACTAGCGGGAGCCTACGAGCAGTACTTC,CSAGGLAGAYEQYF
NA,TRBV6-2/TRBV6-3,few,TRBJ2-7,TGTGCCAGCAGTTACGAAGGCCCTTTACCTTACGAGCAGTACTTC,CASSYEGPLPYEQYF
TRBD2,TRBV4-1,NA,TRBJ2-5,TGCGCCAGCAGCCAAGACCCGGGACTAGCGGGAGCGGAAGAGACCCAGTACTTC,CASSQDPGLAGAEETQYF
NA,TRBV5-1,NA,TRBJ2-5,TGCGCCAGCAGCTTGGATTCCGGGGGCGATGAGACCCAGTACTTC,CASSLDSGGDETQYF
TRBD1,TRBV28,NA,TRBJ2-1,TGTGCCAGCAGTCCTTCCCTGGGGGGACAGGGCCCCAATGAGCAGTTCTTC,CASSPSLGGQGPNEQFF
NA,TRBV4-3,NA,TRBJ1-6,TGCGCCAGCAGCCAAAGAGTCCCCACCCTCCACTTT,CASSQRVPTLHF